This T cell receptor (beta chain) was captured in a study of T cell responses to AZD1222 COVID-19 vaccine. Study-wide results and caveats: Among those given AZD1222, only five or six were seropositive at baseline. Dominant at 160-218 and 743-854, vaccine-associated CD4 TCRs also spanned spike. Two doses of AZD1222 preceded a rise in Spike-specific TCR breadth and depth. Close to half of spike-specific TCRs reportedly recognize unmutated variant regions.

The table came from immunoSEQ multiplex PCR; TCRdb's copy has only in-frame clones and leaves some out. The data show around 83,000 clones, roughly 90% seen once. There are 13 residues in the CDR3. The V gene's germline CDR1 is SGHNT and CDR2 YENEEA. The germline V and J ends were trimmed by 3 bases and 3 bases, with 8 bases remaining between them. This clone was counted only a few times. The antigen is unknown. This TCR was recovered from an adult in good health. The V call is TRBV11-3, the J call TRBJ1-1, with no clear D. Here the sequenced sample was peripheral blood, taken on day 0 of AZD1222 vaccination. CDR3 loop: CASSFREDTEAFF. In DNA, the CDR3 is TGTGCCAGCAGCTTCCGGGAGGACACTGAAGCTTTCTTT.